These 24 T cell receptor beta chains share one sample of origin, sequenced in a study of blood T cell repertoires in COVID-19. Produced via immunoSEQ multiplex PCR; TCRdb's table is partial and in-frame only. The sample gives about 71,000 clones, roughly 83% of which show up once; 6.5% to 7.5% is in the top ten. The sample taken for sequencing was peripheral blood. These receptors came from a man aged 25-45 years with COVID-19, enrolled during active disease.

This rearrangement joins TRBV10-2 to TRBJ2-7; 9 bases are shared with TRBD1. Germline V gives CDR1 WSHSY, CDR2 SAAADI. The CDR3 is 14 amino acids. J gave up 0 bases and V 6 bases, and 3 bases lay outside the gene matches. In DNA form, the CDR3 reads TGCGCCAGCAGACGGGACAGGGCCTCCTACGAGCAGTACTTC. Amino acids: CASRRDRASYEQYF.

This CDR3 reads CASSIRQGRETQYF. In nucleotides, the CDR3 is TGTGCCAGCAGCATACGACAGGGTCGCGAGACCCAGTACTTC. The chain joins TRBV14 to TRBJ2-5, with 7 bases matching TRBD1. CDR1 is SGHDN and CDR2 is FVKESK in the germline V gene. V trimming: 5 bases; J trimming: 5 bases; junction bases outside the gene matches: 8. The CDR3 consists of 14 residues.

J is TRBJ2-1 and V is TRBV7-9, with TRBD1 identical over 10 bases. Germline CDR1 is SEHNR and CDR2 is FQNEAQ (reference sequence). With 4 bases clipped from V and 9 bases from J, the junction kept 12 bases outside the gene matches. This CDR3 is built from 16 residues. The CDR3 region is CASSYPDRGLRGEQFF. CDR3 coding DNA: TGTGCCAGCAGCTACCCTGACAGGGGGCTACGGGGTGAGCAGTTCTTC.

The rearrangement links TRBV30 to TRBJ2-7, with TRBD1 matching 11 bases. CDR1 and CDR2 from the germline V gene are GTSNPN and SVGIG (reference sequence). This CDR3 spans 12 amino acids. V shed 5 bases, J shed 7 bases, and the junction held 4 bases outside the gene matches. The CDR3 region is CAWGQGAGEQYF. The DNA of the CDR3 is TGTGCCTGGGGACAGGGGGCGGGTGAGCAGTACTTC. Full variable domain (remainder filled in from reference TRBV30 and TRBJ2-7): SQTIHQWPATLVQPVGSPLSLECTVEGTSNPNLYWYRQAAGRGLQLLFYSVGIGQISSEVPQNLSASRPQDRQFILSSKKLLLSDSGFYLCAWGQGAGEQYFGPGTRLTVT.

V is TRBV27 and J is TRBJ2-2, with 8 positions matching TRBD2. V lost 8 bases, J lost 6 bases, and 11 bases stayed unmatched. The CDR3 spans 15 residues. Germline values: CDR1 MNHEY, CDR2 SMNVEV (reference sequence). The chain's CDR3 is CASRLRLAPAGELFF. The CDR3 bases are TGTGCCAGCCGACTCCGACTAGCGCCTGCCGGGGAGCTGTTTTTT.

Here the CDR3 reads CASSDGTGVANEKLFF. CDR3 nucleotide sequence: TGTGCCAGCAGTGATGGGACAGGGGTGGCTAATGAAAAACTGTTTTTT. V and J are TRBV6-1 and TRBJ1-4; 10 bases are shared with TRBD1. Germline V CDR1 and CDR2: MNHNS, SASEGT. V was clipped by 3 bases and J by 3 bases; unmatched bases: 4. The CDR3 extends over 16 amino acids.

The chain employs TRBV27 and TRBJ2-5, with a possible D match to TRBD2 (6 bases). Deletions cut 6 bases from V and 4 bases from J, with 21 bases between. The germline gives CDR1 MNHEY, CDR2 SMNVEV (reference sequence). The CDR3 has 16 amino acids. CDR3 DNA sequence: TGTGCCAGCAGCCCCAGGGCTAGCGAATATCGAGAGACCCAGTACTTC. It encodes CASSPRASEYRETQYF.

This clone is medium-sized in the sample. The J gene is TRBJ2-5, the V gene TRBV6-5; 7 nucleotides line up with TRBD1. The CDR3 runs 13 residues. Germline V gene lookup returns CDR1 MNHEY and CDR2 SVGAGI. Trimming at V came to 8 bases and at J to 0 bases, leaving 3 bases not matched to a gene. In DNA, the CDR3 is TGTGCCAGCGGAACAGGGGACCAAGAGACCCAGTACTTC. Residues: CASGTGDQETQYF.

The chain has TRBV5-5 and TRBJ2-2; 11 bases align to TRBD2. CDR3 length equals 16 residues. V gave up 1 base and J gave up 4 bases; unmatched junction bases: 3. Germline V gives CDR1 SGHKS, CDR2 YYEKEE (reference sequence). CDR3 DNA sequence: TGTGCCAGCAGCTTGATGCTAGCGGGAGGCACCGGGGAGCTGTTTTTT. This encodes CASSLMLAGGTGELFF.

The V gene is TRBV6-5, the J gene TRBJ2-7; TRBD1 might be the D (5 bases). Germline assignment: CDR1 MNHEY and CDR2 SVGAGI. The CDR3 runs 15 residues. V lost 7 bases to trimming and J lost 2 bases, with 18 bases between them. This CDR3 reads CASIAQGIPPYEQYF. Here the CDR3 DNA reads TGTGCCAGCATAGCTCAGGGTATCCCCCCCTACGAGCAGTACTTC.

The chain combines TRBV6-6 with TRBJ1-6; TRBD1 aligns across 9 bases. The germline V gene encodes CDR1 MNHNY and CDR2 SVGAGI (reference sequence). The CDR3 consists of 15 residues. V was pared by 4 bases and J by 9 bases, with 7 bases of the junction left unmatched. The CDR3 is CASSLGQGNSSPLHF. The CDR3 DNA follows: TGTGCCAGCAGTTTGGGACAGGGAAATTCTTCACCCCTCCACTTT.

This chain joins TRBV19 and TRBJ1-3, with D uncertain. Germline-derived CDR1 and CDR2 are LNHDA and SQIVND (reference sequence). CDR3 length equals 15 residues. Trimming cost V 4 bases and J 0 bases, with 10 bases left between them. DNA of the CDR3: TGTGCCAGTAGTACCCAGGAAAACTCTGGAAACACCATATATTTT. It specifies CASSTQENSGNTIYF.

This clone was observed at least ten times. The chain has TRBV7-9 and TRBJ2-1, with no clear D. Germline V gives CDR1 SEHNR, CDR2 FQNEAQ (reference sequence). Trimming took 5 bases from V and 8 from J, leaving 10 bases between them. This CDR3 region has 12 residues. The CDR3 is CASSEILDEQFF. The CDR3 DNA follows: TGTGCCAGCAGCGAGATATTGGATGAGCAGTTCTTC.

The chain combines TRBV10-2 with TRBJ1-3; 8 bases fit TRBD1. J was trimmed by 2 bases and V by 6 bases; bases with no gene match: 6. The CDR3 is 15 residues long. The germline CDR1 and CDR2 sequences are WSHSY and SAAADI. CDR3 DNA sequence: TGCGCCAGCAGAGACGGACAGGGCGCTGGAAACACCATATATTTT. Translating gives CASRDGQGAGNTIYF.

This clone was found once. CDR3 sequence reads: CASSGGTGSSPYEQYF. CDR3 coding DNA: TGTGCCAGCAGCGGGGGGACAGGGAGCTCTCCCTACGAGCAGTACTTC. This chain uses TRBV5-4 with TRBJ2-7, with 9 bases lining up with TRBD1. The V and J ends lost 4 bases and 2 bases, in that order; junction bases with no gene match: 10. The CDR3 is 16 amino acids. Germline-derived CDR1 and CDR2 are SGHNT and YYREEE (reference sequence). Combining the CDR3 with reference TRBV5-4 and TRBJ2-7 gives the whole variable domain ETGVTQSPTHLIKTRGQQVTLRCSSQSGHNTVSWYQQALGQGPQFIFQYYREEENGRGNFPPRFSGLQFPNYSSELNVNALELDDSALYLCASSGGTGSSPYEQYFGPGTRLTVT.

V gene TRBV2 combines with J gene TRBJ2-2; 7 nucleotides agree with TRBD2. The CDR3 is 16 amino acids. Trimming at V came to 6 bases and at J to 3 bases, leaving 10 bases not matched to a gene. Germline CDR1 and CDR2: SNHLY and FYNNEI. CDR3: CASSPRAGRDTGELFF. The CDR3 bases are TGTGCCAGCAGCCCCAGGGCGGGGAGGGACACCGGGGAGCTGTTTTTT.

The chain employs TRBV27 and TRBJ1-6; D uncertain. V lost 6 bases to trimming and J lost 10 bases, with 13 bases between them. The CDR3 sequence is 13 residues long. Per the germline V gene, CDR1 is MNHEY and CDR2 is SMNVEV (reference sequence). In DNA form, the CDR3 reads TGTGCCAGCAGCCCCCAACGGGAGTCACCCCTCCACTTT. This translates into CASSPQRESPLHF.

A note on this clone: The junction differs from germline at one of its ends, possibly a read error. The V gene is TRBV19, the J gene TRBJ2-3; 11 bases match TRBD2. This CDR3 is built from 14 residues. Germline loops: CDR1 LNHDA, CDR2 SQIVND (reference sequence). CDR3 sequence: CATSTSGSIDTQYF. The CDR3, as DNA: TGTGCCACCTCAACTAGCGGGAGCATAGATACGCAGTATTTT.

The V gene is TRBV19, the J gene TRBJ1-4; TRBD1 agrees at 8 bases. Looked up from germline, CDR1 is LNHDA and CDR2 is SQIVND (reference sequence). The CDR3 consists of 17 residues. J was trimmed by 7 bases and V by 3 bases; bases with no gene match: 13. The DNA for the CDR3 is TGTGCCAGTAGTATGAGGCAGGGGGCGGTTTCAAGTGAAAAACTGTTTTTT. It specifies CASSMRQGAVSSEKLFF.

The chain is built from TRBV19 and TRBJ2-1; 10 bases agree with TRBD2. V was pared by 6 bases and J by 4 bases, with 6 bases of the junction left unmatched. The CDR3 is 15 amino acids. Germline CDR1 reads LNHDA; CDR2 reads SQIVND (reference sequence). CDR3 nucleotide sequence: TGTGCCAGTAGCAGCGGTAGCGGGAGGTACAATGAGCAGTTCTTC. Translated: CASSSGSGRYNEQFF.

CDR3 sequence: CASSLAGGGKNIQYF. As DNA, the CDR3 is TGTGCCAGCAGTCTGGCAGGGGGTGGCAAAAACATTCAGTACTTC. The rearrangement links TRBV28 to TRBJ2-4; 7 nucleotides line up with TRBD1. Unmatched junction bases numbered 7, after V lost 5 bases and J lost 3 bases. Germline assignment: CDR1 MDHEN and CDR2 SYDVKM. This CDR3 has 15 residues.

The rearrangement uses TRBV4-2 and TRBJ2-1, with TRBD1 matching over 10 bases. The CDR3 covers 15 residues. V shed 3 bases, J shed 4 bases, and the junction held 3 bases outside the gene matches. CDR1 and CDR2 from the germline V gene are LGHNA and YNFKEQ. CDR3 nucleotide sequence: TGTGCCAGCAGCCATGGGACAGGGGAATACAATGAGCAGTTCTTC. This codes for CASSHGTGEYNEQFF.

The V call is TRBV27, the J call TRBJ1-6; weak D call: TRBD1 (5 bases). V gave up 1 base and J gave up 11 bases, with 18 bases separating them. Germline values: CDR1 MNHEY, CDR2 SMNVEV (reference sequence). The CDR3 runs to 16 residues. The CDR3 protein is CASSLYAQSGGAPLHF. The CDR3 DNA is TGTGCCAGCAGTTTATACGCCCAATCGGGGGGGGCACCCCTCCACTTT.

V gene TRBV2 combines with J gene TRBJ2-2, with 10 positions matching TRBD2. The CDR3 loop spans 13 amino acids. With 8 bases clipped from V and 7 bases from J, the junction kept 4 bases outside the gene matches. Looked up from germline, CDR1 is SNHLY and CDR2 is FYNNEI. CDR3 DNA: TGTGCCAGCCGGAGCGGGAGGGGCGGGGAGCTGTTTTTT. Protein product: CASRSGRGGELFF.